The T cell receptor beta chain under discussion was sequenced for a study of cytomegalovirus exposure and HLA in healthy donors (dated by TCRdb to the late 2010s). As for the study more broadly: According to an earlier analysis of several hundred of the donors, some 180 million T cells yielded 117 million unique TCR beta sequences and 250 to 350 Gb of sequence data. Of the 300 to 450 genotyped donors, roughly 76% were placed in the genetic ancestry cluster associated with self-reported Caucasian donors. All discovery cohort repertoires had been generated using a single sequencing platform. Genome-wide SNP genotypes for about 65% of the 666 donors were used in a later genetic analysis, which treated that subset as a discovery cohort. An early release that covered approximately 600 HLA-typed donors contained approximately 300 gigabases of sequencing data and approximately 85 million unique TCR sequences. The number of typed donors differed by locus: about 629-640 for A, B, C, DRB1 and DQB1; 522 for DQA1; some 590 for DPA1; and roughly 470 for DPB1. The later analysis used no new phenotypic data to find candidate immune exposures, relying instead on TCR beta sequences and their occurrence across donors. Among about 360 genotyped donors of the cohort, an average of 235,054 unique TCR beta nucleotide sequences were sequenced per donor, roughly 20% of them non-productive. HLA typing covered class I and class II loci at four-digit resolution. To study patterns of TCR occurrence, a later analysis re-analyzed previously published TCR beta repertoires from 700 or so donors and added high-resolution HLA genotyping. In addition to the first cohort of about 650 subjects, a separate validation cohort of 120 different subjects was used. To predict cytomegalovirus infection status, the study combined high-throughput TCR immunosequencing, statistical association of individual TCRs with disease status, and machine learning. Donor age, sex, ethnicity and CMV serostatus were compiled together with the repertoire data. The study aimed to test whether signatures of past pathogen exposure could be identified by cataloging public T cell receptors. Because of strong linkage in the cohort, roughly five DR-DQ haplotypes were treated as single units for association and clustering. Using immunosequencing, the study profiled T cell repertoires from about 620 subjects and related those repertoires to cytomegalovirus serostatus. In an earlier analysis of a few hundred of the donors, high-throughput TCR beta sequencing was used to judge whether each TCR beta V gene segment behaved as functional or pseudogenic. Summary of the overall study and its limitations: A later analysis found that most CMV-associated TCR beta chains appeared HLA-restricted, with HLA associations seemingly driven largely by CMV exposure. In this cohort, only TCR beta chains were sequenced, and detectable features were limited by the absence of alpha or paired-chain data. A later analysis reported that several top co-occurrence clusters appeared linked to parvovirus B19, influenza, CMV and Epstein-Barr virus. The sequencing pipeline was judged likely to have produced a cluster of highly shared sequence variants as a technical artifact. A later genetic analysis associated a missense DCLRE1C variant with V-gene and J-gene trimming of TCR beta chains, and an independent cohort replicated the association. Assigning TCR associations to individual alleles was difficult when HLA alleles, especially DR and DQ, strongly co-occurred. Because counts were too low, seventeen rarely observed V segments, including chromosome 9 orphons, were left out of the earlier analysis of approximately 580 of the donors. According to a later analysis, TCR association rates differed among HLA loci, with DRB1 alleles showing the most associated TCRs and HLA-C alleles showing the fewest. In the study, about 150 TCR beta chains were listed as associated with cytomegalovirus. Compared with equally common non-associated chains, HLA-associated TCR beta chains in a later analysis were more clonally expanded and had lower generation probabilities. The authors suggested that the approach could potentially be extended to other disease states and immunological phenotypes. Broadly in line with IMGT annotations, most TCR beta V segments showed up in productive rearrangements about 87% or about 30% of the time in an earlier analysis of around 550 of the donors. Presence/absence analyses assumed roughly uniform sequencing depth across donors, an assumption that may not hold. In vitro tests confirmed that a few of the cytomegalovirus-associated TCR beta chains recognize cytomegalovirus antigens. Because HLA typing was missing for some donors at each locus, association tests included only the typed subset. Because the 87-base-pair reads could not distinguish some IMGT-functional V segments, including TRBV6-2 and TRBV6-3, those segments were excluded. While some public TCRs were present in many individuals, most TCR sequences turned up only very rarely across donors. According to a later genetic analysis, donors in an Asian-associated ancestry cluster had fewer N-insertions in productive TCRs than the approximately 630-donor mean. At a false discovery rate of 0.05, a later analysis linked fewer than 20,000 TCR beta sequences to specific HLA alleles. Correlated functional status among segregating V segments might reflect linkage disequilibrium, but an unknown experimental factor could not be ruled out. A further reported finding was that TCR beta sequences accurately predicted the HLA-A and HLA-B alleles for most subjects in the first cohort. CMV serostatus was the only immune exposure information available for the cohort. In both the original and validation cohorts, the classifier was reported to diagnose cytomegalovirus status with high specificity and sensitivity.

The cohort was made up of roughly 670 healthy bone marrow donors. All cohort members were sampled while nominally healthy, although unrecorded immune exposures were likely present. The donor tested CMV seropositive, placing the donor among the approximately 310 seropositive members of the cohort. A peripheral blood sample was provided by each donor, and peripheral blood mononuclear cells were used for TCR beta sequencing. Genomic DNA extraction from the blood cell samples was performed with the Qiagen DNeasy Blood Extraction Kit. Library construction relied on the immunoSEQ multiplex PCR assay. For the multiplex PCR, a mixture combining 60 forward primers for TCR Vbeta segments and 13 reverse primers for TCR Jbeta segments was used. The CDR3 region of rearranged TCR beta genes was amplified from genomic DNA with a multiplex PCR assay. The Illumina HiSeq System was used to sequence the amplified TCR beta libraries as 87-base-pair reads. The study's own analysis went as follows. Across the 700 or so repertoires, a later analysis counted 80 million or so unique TCR beta chains, around 11 million of which were shared by at least two donors. To remove PCR and sequencing errors, raw reads were error-corrected and collapsed into unique sequences using a nearest-neighbor algorithm that merged closely related sequences. Alignment of CDR3 sequences to IMGT reference sequences was used to assign V, D and J gene segments. For a sequence to be retained, a match of at least six nucleotides was required to both a V gene segment and a J gene segment. Rearrangements were classified as productive when the CDR3 lacked stop codons and remained in frame with V and J, and all other rearrangements were classified as non-productive. CDR3 was defined by IMGT convention, running from the second conserved V-encoded cysteine to the conserved J-encoded phenylalanine. The earlier analysis of about 640 of the donors excluded any sequence lacking an unambiguous match to a single V gene segment. An earlier analysis of a few hundred of the donors classified V segments as functional when productive rearrangements were above 56.7% and as segregating when the standard deviation between donors was above 5%. To diagnose cytomegalovirus status from the catalog of TCR beta chain sequences, a statistical classification framework was built. In a later analysis, TCR nucleotide sequences were compared against IMGT/GENE-DB human TR gene sequences so that V and J genes could be assigned. A later analysis assigned CDR3 sequences and most-parsimonious VDJ recombination scenarios with the TCRdist pipeline. In a later analysis, each TCR beta chain was defined by its CDR3 amino acid sequence together with its V-gene family, and reads without a unique V-gene family were excluded. In a later analysis, 500 to 700 highly shared, low-generation-probability nucleotide sequences were removed to address suspected cross-contamination and a sequencing artifact. In a later analysis, a clonal expansion index was calculated for each public chain from normalized within-repertoire ranks of inferred template counts. In a later analysis, generation probabilities were computed using a VDJ recombination model fitted to out-of-frame rearrangements, and the results were checked against IGoR. In a later analysis, hypergeometric tests were used to score TCR-TCR, TCR-HLA and TCR-CMV co-occurrence, with a repertoire-size bias correction applied to TCR pairs. A later analysis estimated false discovery rates by permuting HLA or CMV assignments 20 times. A later analysis grouped co-occurring TCRs with DBSCAN, adding TCRdist sequence similarity when clustering within HLA-allele-positive subsets. Co-occurrence clustering excluded repertoires with fewer than 30,000 or more than 120,000 public chains, plus five with anomalous nucleotide sharing. TCRdb carries this immuneACCESS record with in-frame sequences only. Its versions omit some clonotypes, under half of them owing to an unresolved V gene in the studies checked, with the rest unexplained. V and J calls and clone size are those listed in that table; D and trimming were worked out from the DNA. For this sample there are about 120,000 clones; 65% to 80% appear just once. About 2.6% of the sample is held by the ten biggest clonotypes.

With regard to this clone: Its antigen is currently not known. Per-base qualities were not stored, and no clone one base away is much larger.

There are 14 amino acids in the CDR3, from cysteine to phenylalanine inclusive. Here the CDR3 DNA is all that survives: 42 bases in frame from base 1. Sequenced input: PBMCs. The sequence links TRBV21-1 to TRBJ1-6; TRBD1, the table's D call, was not compared with the DNA. TRBV21-1 is a pseudogene locus. The TCR sequence derives from a woman in her forties in good health and CMV-seropositive. Read as DNA, the sequence is TGTGCCAACACGGGACAGGGGGTTTATTCACCCCTCCACTTT. Its protein is CANTGQGVYSPLHF.